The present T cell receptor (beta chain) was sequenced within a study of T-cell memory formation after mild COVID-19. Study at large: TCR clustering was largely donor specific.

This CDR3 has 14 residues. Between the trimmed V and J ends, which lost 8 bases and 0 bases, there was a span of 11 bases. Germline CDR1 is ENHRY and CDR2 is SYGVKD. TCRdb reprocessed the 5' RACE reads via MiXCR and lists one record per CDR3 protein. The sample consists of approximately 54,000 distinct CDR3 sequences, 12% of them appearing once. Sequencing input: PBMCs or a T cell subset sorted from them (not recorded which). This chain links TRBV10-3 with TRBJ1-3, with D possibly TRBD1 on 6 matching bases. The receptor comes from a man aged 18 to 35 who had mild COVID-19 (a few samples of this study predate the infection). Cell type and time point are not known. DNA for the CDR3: TGTGCCATCGGACAGCATATCTCTGGAAACACCATATATTTT. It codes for CAIGQHISGNTIYF.